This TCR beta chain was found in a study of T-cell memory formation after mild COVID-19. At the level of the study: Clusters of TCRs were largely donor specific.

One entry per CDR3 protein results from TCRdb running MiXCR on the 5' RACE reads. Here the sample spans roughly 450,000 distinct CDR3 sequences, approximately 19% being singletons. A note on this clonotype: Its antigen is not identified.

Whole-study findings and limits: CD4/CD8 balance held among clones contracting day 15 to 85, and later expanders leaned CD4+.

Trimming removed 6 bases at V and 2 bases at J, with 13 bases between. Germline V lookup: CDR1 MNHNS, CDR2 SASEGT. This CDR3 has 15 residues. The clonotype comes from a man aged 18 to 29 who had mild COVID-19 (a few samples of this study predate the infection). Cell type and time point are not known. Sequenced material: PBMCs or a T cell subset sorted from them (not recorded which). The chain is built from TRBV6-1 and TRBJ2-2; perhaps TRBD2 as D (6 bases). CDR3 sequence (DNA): TGTGCCAGCAGGCTCGGGACTTCTAACACCGGGGAGCTGTTTTTT. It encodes CASRLGTSNTGELFF.